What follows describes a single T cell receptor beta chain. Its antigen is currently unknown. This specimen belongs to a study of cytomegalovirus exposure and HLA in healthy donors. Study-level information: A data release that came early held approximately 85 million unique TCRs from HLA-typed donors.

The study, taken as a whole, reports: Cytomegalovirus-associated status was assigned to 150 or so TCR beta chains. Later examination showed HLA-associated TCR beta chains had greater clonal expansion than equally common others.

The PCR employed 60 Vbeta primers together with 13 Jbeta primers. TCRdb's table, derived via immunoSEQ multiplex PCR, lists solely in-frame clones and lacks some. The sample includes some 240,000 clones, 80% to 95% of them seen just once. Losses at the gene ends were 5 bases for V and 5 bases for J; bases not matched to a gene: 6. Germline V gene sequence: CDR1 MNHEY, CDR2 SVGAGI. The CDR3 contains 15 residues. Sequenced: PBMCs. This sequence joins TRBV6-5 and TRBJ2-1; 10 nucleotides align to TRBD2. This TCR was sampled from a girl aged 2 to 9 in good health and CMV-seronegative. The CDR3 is CASSPSGSGDNEQFF. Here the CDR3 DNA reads TGTGCCAGCAGTCCTAGCGGGAGCGGGGACAATGAGCAGTTCTTC.